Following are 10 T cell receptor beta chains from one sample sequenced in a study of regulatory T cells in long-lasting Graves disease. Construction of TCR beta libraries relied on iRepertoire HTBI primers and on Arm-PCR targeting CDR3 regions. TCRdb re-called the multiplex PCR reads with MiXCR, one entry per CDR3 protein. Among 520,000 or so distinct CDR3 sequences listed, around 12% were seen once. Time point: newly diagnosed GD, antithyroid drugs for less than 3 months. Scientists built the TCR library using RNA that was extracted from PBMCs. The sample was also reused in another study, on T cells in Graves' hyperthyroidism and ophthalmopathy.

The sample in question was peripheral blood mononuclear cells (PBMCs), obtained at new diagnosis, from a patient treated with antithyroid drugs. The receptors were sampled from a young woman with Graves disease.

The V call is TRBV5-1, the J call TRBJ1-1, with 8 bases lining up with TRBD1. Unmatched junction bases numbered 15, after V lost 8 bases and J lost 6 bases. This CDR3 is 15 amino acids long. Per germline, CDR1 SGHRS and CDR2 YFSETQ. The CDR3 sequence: CASRQGSLATAEAFF. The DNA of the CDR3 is TGCGCCAGTAGACAGGGGTCCCTAGCCACGGCTGAAGCTTTCTTT.

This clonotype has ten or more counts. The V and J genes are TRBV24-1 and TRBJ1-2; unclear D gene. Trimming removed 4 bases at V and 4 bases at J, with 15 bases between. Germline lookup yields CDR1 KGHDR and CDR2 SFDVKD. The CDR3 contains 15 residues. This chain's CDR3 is CATSEPDGRTYGYTF. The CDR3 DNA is TGTGCCACCAGTGAGCCCGATGGACGGACCTATGGCTACACCTTC.

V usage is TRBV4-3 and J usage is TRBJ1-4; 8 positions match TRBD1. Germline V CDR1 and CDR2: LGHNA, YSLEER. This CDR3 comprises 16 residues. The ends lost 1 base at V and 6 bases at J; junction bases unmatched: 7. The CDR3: CASSQVSAGGYEKLFF. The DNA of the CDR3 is TGCGCCAGCAGCCAAGTTTCCGCAGGGGGCTATGAAAAACTGTTTTTT.

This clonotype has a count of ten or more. CDR3 bases: TGCAGTGCTAGCGACAGGAGGAGGTACACTGAAGCTTTCTTT. It encodes CSASDRRRYTEAFF. The rearrangement uses TRBV20-1 and TRBJ1-1; D perhaps matches TRBD1 (6 bases). V was cut by 3 bases and J by 3 bases, with 14 bases left in between. The CDR3 runs 14 residues. CDR1 DFQATT and CDR2 SNEGSKA come from the germline V gene (reference sequence).

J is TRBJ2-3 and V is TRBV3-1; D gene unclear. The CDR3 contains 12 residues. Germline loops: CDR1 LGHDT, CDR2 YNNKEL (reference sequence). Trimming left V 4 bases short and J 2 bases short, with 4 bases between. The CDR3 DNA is TGTGCCAGCAGCCGTTTCACAGATACGCAGTATTTT. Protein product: CASSRFTDTQYF.

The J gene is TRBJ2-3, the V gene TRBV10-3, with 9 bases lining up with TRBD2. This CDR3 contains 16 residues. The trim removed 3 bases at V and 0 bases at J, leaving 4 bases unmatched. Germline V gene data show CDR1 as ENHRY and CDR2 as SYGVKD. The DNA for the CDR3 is TGTGCCATCAGTGACCTAGCGGGAACTAGCACAGATACGCAGTATTTT. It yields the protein CAISDLAGTSTDTQYF.

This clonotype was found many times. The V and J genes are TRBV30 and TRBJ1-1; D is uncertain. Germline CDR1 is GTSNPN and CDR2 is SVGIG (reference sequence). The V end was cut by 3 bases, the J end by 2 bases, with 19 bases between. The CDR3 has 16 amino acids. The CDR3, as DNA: TGTGCCTGGAGAAGGACTACCAACCCTCTAAACACTGAAGCTTTCTTT. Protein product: CAWRRTTNPLNTEAFF.

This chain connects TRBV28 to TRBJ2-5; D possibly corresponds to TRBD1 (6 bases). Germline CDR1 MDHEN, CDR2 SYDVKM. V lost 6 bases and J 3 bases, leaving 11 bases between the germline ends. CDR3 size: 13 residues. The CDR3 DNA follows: TGTGCCAGCAGCACCTACAGGGAAGAGACCCAGTACTTC. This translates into CASSTYREETQYF.

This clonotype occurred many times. The CDR3 loop reads CASSVGDRTRYGYTF. CDR3 in DNA: TGTGCCAGCAGCGTAGGGGATAGGACCCGTTATGGCTACACCTTC. J is TRBJ1-2 and V is TRBV9; D remains ambiguous. Germline CDR1 is SGDLS and CDR2 is YYNGEE. The CDR3 is made up of 15 amino acids. V was pared by 0 bases and J by 5 bases, with 14 bases between.

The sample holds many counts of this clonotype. CDR3 coding DNA: TGTGCCAGCAGTTTAGGGACACGGACTAGCACAGATACGCAGTATTTT. Encoded protein: CASSLGTRTSTDTQYF. The chain employs TRBV28 and TRBJ2-3; possible D gene TRBD1, 6 bases. V was clipped by 2 bases and J by 0 bases, with 12 bases between them. The germline CDR1 and CDR2 sequences are MDHEN and SYDVKM. This CDR3 region has 16 residues.